The 28 T cell receptor beta chains below come from one sample, sequenced in a study of cytomegalovirus exposure and HLA in healthy donors. PCR employed 60 Vbeta and 13 Jbeta primers. Libraries were prepared by immunoSEQ multiplex PCR; TCRdb keeps only in-frame clonotypes and omits some of them. The table shows some 150,000 clones, with around 75% occurring only once. Sequencing was performed on PBMCs. The source of these receptors is a human donor in good health.

The CDR3 coding sequence is TGTGCCTGGAGTGTTTTGGGGGCAGAGACCCAGTACTTC. Translation gives CAWSVLGAETQYF. The chain joins TRBV30 to TRBJ2-5; perhaps TRBD1 as D (6 bases). The germline gives CDR1 GTSNPN, CDR2 SVGIG (reference sequence). The CDR3 contains 13 residues. The germline V and J ends were trimmed by 0 bases and 4 bases, with 9 bases remaining between them.

The CDR3 region has the DNA TGCGCCAGCAGCCCCCGGGAGTTGAACACTGAAGCTTTCTTT. Translating it yields CASSPRELNTEAFF. This rearrangement joins TRBV4-1 to TRBJ1-1, with D uncertain. The CDR3 is made up of 14 amino acids. CDR1 is MGHRA and CDR2 is YSYEKL in the germline V gene. Trimming left V 4 bases short and J 0 bases short, with 9 bases between.

V and J are TRBV28 and TRBJ2-3; 10 bases fit TRBD1. Germline V gene lookup returns CDR1 MDHEN and CDR2 SYDVKM. V trimming: 3 bases; J trimming: 5 bases; junction bases outside the gene matches: 14. This CDR3 has 18 residues. CDR3 amino acids: CASSFSFLGDRGKDTQYF. The DNA for the CDR3 is TGTGCCAGCAGTTTTTCTTTCTTAGGGGACAGGGGAAAAGATACGCAGTATTTT. The whole variable domain, remainder taken from reference TRBV28 and TRBJ2-3, is DVKVTQSSRYLVKRTGEKVFLECVQDMDHENMFWYRQDPGLGLRLIYFSYDVKMKEKGDIPEGYSVSREKKERFSLILESASTNQTSMYLCASSFSFLGDRGKDTQYFGPGTRLTVL.

This sequence joins TRBV9 and TRBJ2-1; 12 nucleotides align to TRBD2. With V trimmed by 5 bases and J by 9 bases, 6 bases remained unmatched. The CDR3 spans 14 residues. The germline V gene has CDR1 SGDLS and CDR2 YYNGEE. CDR3 DNA sequence: TGTGCCAGCAGTCGACTAGCGGGAGCGACTGAGCAGTTCTTC. It specifies CASSRLAGATEQFF.

The chain employs TRBV2 and TRBJ2-1, with D perhaps matching TRBD1 (5 bases). From germline, CDR1 is SNHLY and CDR2 FYNNEI. The V and J ends lost 6 bases and 8 bases respectively, with 11 bases between them. CDR3 length equals 12 residues. The CDR3 sequence is CASSKGVDEQFF. In DNA, the CDR3 is TGTGCCAGCAGCAAAGGGGTAGATGAGCAGTTCTTC. Supplemented by reference TRBV2 and TRBJ2-1, the full variable domain reads EPEVTQTPSHQVTQMGQEVILRCVPISNHLYFYWYRQILGQKVEFLVSFYNNEISEKSEIFDDQFSVERPDGSNFTLKIRSTKLEDSAMYFCASSKGVDEQFFGPGTRLTVL.

This clone was picked up one time. Germline and junction disagree at one end, which may indicate a read error. The gene calls are TRBV25-1 and TRBJ2-7; 10 bases fit TRBD1. CDR3 length: 15 amino acids. Germline CDR1 MGHDK, CDR2 SYGVNS. CDR3 sequence reads: CASSESGTGDYEQYF. The CDR3 region has the DNA TGTGCCAGCAGCGAATCCGGGACAGGGGACTACGAGCAGTACTTC.

This clone came up once. The V gene is TRBV4-1, the J gene TRBJ1-6; 9 nucleotides align to TRBD1. The CDR3 is made up of 18 amino acids. Looked up from germline, CDR1 is MGHRA and CDR2 is YSYEKL. The V segment lost 0 bases and the J segment 8 bases; nucleotides outside the gene matches: 11. The CDR3: CASSQDWRDRVPDSPLHF. As DNA, the CDR3 is TGCGCCAGCAGCCAAGATTGGCGGGACAGGGTCCCGGATTCACCCCTCCACTTT.

About this clone: Other DNA sequences in the same sample also yield this CDR3. The genes are TRBV28 and TRBJ2-7; maybe TRBD2 (6 bases). Germline CDR1 is MDHEN and CDR2 is SYDVKM. Trimming removed 2 bases from V and 4 bases from J, with 6 bases in between. The CDR3 consists of 12 residues. As DNA, the CDR3 is TGTGCCAGCAGTTTAGGGGGGTACGAGCAGTACTTC. Translating it yields CASSLGGYEQYF.

This clone showed up just once. The chain links TRBV5-5 to TRBJ2-7; D perhaps matches TRBD2 (6 bases). The V end was cut by 7 bases, the J end by 1 base, with 27 bases between. Germline CDR1 and CDR2: SGHKS and YYEKEE (reference sequence). The CDR3 loop spans 18 amino acids. Written as DNA, the CDR3 is TGTGCCAGCCGTTTAGCGGTCCTGACCGTATGGGGATCCTACGAGCAGTACTTC. This sequence encodes CASRLAVLTVWGSYEQYF.

This clone was seen only once. This chain joins TRBV15 and TRBJ2-1; tentatively, D is TRBD2 (6 bases). The CDR3 contains 14 residues. V lost 8 bases, J lost 7 bases, and 18 bases lay in between. Germline CDR1 LNHNV, CDR2 YYDKDF (reference sequence). CDR3 in amino acids: CATGDSPPVNEQFF. The CDR3 DNA reads as TGTGCCACCGGGGACTCTCCCCCAGTTAATGAGCAGTTCTTC.

Here the CDR3 reads CASPGQGGLTGELFF. DNA for the CDR3: TGTGCCAGCCCTGGACAGGGGGGTCTCACCGGGGAGCTGTTTTTT. The V and J genes are TRBV6-1 and TRBJ2-2; 10 bases are a match to TRBD1. Germline CDR1 MNHNS, CDR2 SASEGT. Unmatched junction bases numbered 7, after V lost 8 bases and J lost 4 bases. The CDR3 spans 15 residues.

This clone was seen only once. The CDR3: CASSTPGGWDTEAFF. In DNA, the CDR3 is TGTGCCAGCAGTACCCCGGGGGGGTGGGACACTGAAGCTTTCTTT. The chain combines TRBV28 with TRBJ1-1; TRBD1 is a possible D gene (5 bases). This CDR3 comprises 15 residues. Germline values: CDR1 MDHEN, CDR2 SYDVKM. Deletions cut 5 bases from V and 3 bases from J, with 16 bases between.

The chain employs TRBV14 and TRBJ1-1; tentatively, D is TRBD1 (6 bases). The CDR3 has 17 residues. Trimming shortened V by 3 bases and J by 1 base, and 18 bases separated the two germline ends. Germline CDR1 SGHDN, CDR2 FVKESK. The CDR3 DNA sequence: TGTGCCAGCAGCCATATCGGACAGCATCCTTCGAACACTGAAGCTTTCTTT. Amino acids: CASSHIGQHPSNTEAFF.

This chain joins TRBV7-8 and TRBJ2-3; D might be TRBD2 (5 bases). From germline, CDR1 is SGHVS and CDR2 FQNEAQ. V was shortened by 1 base and J by 10 bases, with 12 bases between the two germline ends. This CDR3 comprises 13 residues. The CDR3 spells CASSLVAGKAQYF. CDR3 in DNA: TGTGCCAGCAGCTTAGTCGCGGGTAAAGCGCAGTATTTT.

The chain joins TRBV5-1 to TRBJ1-5; 9 bases map to TRBD1. V shed 4 bases and J 2 bases; nucleotides not matched to a gene: 10. CDR3 size: 17 residues. Germline lookup yields CDR1 SGHRS and CDR2 YFSETQ. The CDR3: CASSPGQGDRGNQPQHF. For the CDR3, the DNA is TGCGCCAGCAGCCCGGGACAGGGTGACAGGGGCAATCAGCCCCAGCATTTT.

The J gene is TRBJ1-1, the V gene TRBV27, with a possible D match to TRBD1 (5 bases). CDR3 length equals 13 residues. The V and J ends lost 6 bases and 9 bases respectively, with 17 bases between them. The V gene's germline CDR1 is MNHEY and CDR2 SMNVEV (reference sequence). The CDR3 nucleotides read TGTGCCAGCAGCTTCACGGGGGAGTCGAAAGCTTTCTTT. This sequence encodes CASSFTGESKAFF.

The chain uses TRBV4-2 and TRBJ2-7, with 12 bases aligning to TRBD2. This CDR3 is 16 amino acids long. The junction had 7 bases not matched to a gene; V was cut back by 0 bases and J by 7 bases. Germline CDR1 reads LGHNA; CDR2 reads YNFKEQ. CDR3 DNA: TGTGCCAGCAGCCAAGAATCGGCTAGCGGGAGGGGAGAGCAGTACTTC. Amino acid sequence: CASSQESASGRGEQYF.

This clone was observed a handful of times. The chain couples TRBV5-1 to TRBJ1-1; D gene unclear. This CDR3 is 12 amino acids long. Between the trimmed V and J ends, which lost 5 bases and 1 base, there was a span of 6 bases. Germline CDR1 and CDR2: SGHRS and YFSETQ. CDR3 amino acids: CASRRANTEAFF. The CDR3 DNA is TGCGCCAGCAGACGAGCGAACACTGAAGCTTTCTTT.

This clone was seen only a few times. The rearrangement joins TRBV5-1 to TRBJ2-7; 8 bases agree with TRBD1. The germline gives CDR1 SGHRS, CDR2 YFSETQ. The CDR3 totals 16 residues. J gave up 2 bases and V 0 bases, and 7 bases lay outside the gene matches. CDR3 residues: CASSLGGHRGTYEQYF. DNA of the CDR3: TGCGCCAGCAGCTTGGGAGGTCACAGGGGGACCTACGAGCAGTACTTC.

The chain combines TRBV6-1 with TRBJ2-5; D is possibly TRBD2 (7 bases). V shed 3 bases and J shed 1 base, with 15 bases lying between them. The CDR3 extends over 16 amino acids. CDR1 is MNHNS and CDR2 is SASEGT in the germline V gene. The CDR3 loop is CASSDSRGGPQETQYF. CDR3 bases: TGTGCCAGCAGTGATTCTAGGGGGGGCCCCCAAGAGACCCAGTACTTC.

The gene calls are TRBV18 and TRBJ1-1; TRBD1 might be the D (5 bases). Germline V gene lookup returns CDR1 KGHSH and CDR2 LQKENI. The CDR3 runs to 15 residues. V lost 4 bases to trimming and J lost 5 bases, with 17 bases between them. This CDR3 is CASSRFQGARTEAFF. In nucleotides, the CDR3 is TGTGCCAGCTCACGGTTTCAAGGGGCGCGGACTGAAGCTTTCTTT.

Remarks on this clone: A read error may account for a junction end that differs from germline. The V call is TRBV18, the J call TRBJ2-1, with 7 nucleotides matching TRBD1. Germline V lookup: CDR1 KGHSH, CDR2 LQKENI. The CDR3 sequence is 18 residues long. Here the CDR3 reads CASSPPSGAQGKGNEQFF. The CDR3 DNA follows: TGTGCCAGTTCACCACCGTCAGGGGCACAGGGGAAGGGCAATGAGCAGTTCTTC.

V and J are TRBV9 and TRBJ2-2; 10 bases are shared with TRBD2. The trim removed 2 bases at V and 5 bases at J, leaving 9 bases unmatched. CDR3 length: 17 amino acids. The germline gives CDR1 SGDLS, CDR2 YYNGEE. CDR3 DNA sequence: TGTGCCAGCAGCGTGGGTAGCGGGGGGCCGGGGACCGGGGAGCTGTTTTTT. It yields the protein CASSVGSGGPGTGELFF.

A single count supports this clone. The rearrangement joins TRBV27 to TRBJ2-3; 7 nucleotides agree with TRBD1. CDR3 size: 15 residues. Germline V gene sequence: CDR1 MNHEY, CDR2 SMNVEV (reference sequence). V shed 6 bases and J 2 bases; nucleotides not matched to a gene: 8. The CDR3: CASSDTGVFTDTQYF. The CDR3 coding sequence is TGTGCCAGCAGCGATACAGGGGTATTCACAGATACGCAGTATTTT.

This chain connects TRBV4-1 to TRBJ2-2, with D possibly being TRBD1 (6 bases). The CDR3 has 17 residues. V lost 0 bases and J 4 bases, leaving 15 bases between the germline ends. The V gene's germline CDR1 is MGHRA and CDR2 YSYEKL. The CDR3 reads CASSQDAGDTPTGELFF. The DNA of the CDR3 is TGCGCCAGCAGCCAAGATGCTGGGGACACTCCCACCGGGGAGCTGTTTTTT.

The chain uses TRBV5-6 and TRBJ1-2; tentative D call: TRBD1 (5 bases). V dropped 5 bases and J dropped 4 bases, with 15 bases sitting between them. This CDR3 is built from 14 residues. Germline values: CDR1 SGHDT, CDR2 YYEEEE. The CDR3 is CASSTVGDLYGYTF. Here the CDR3 DNA reads TGTGCCAGCAGTACCGTAGGGGATCTCTATGGCTACACCTTC.

The chain is built from TRBV4-1 and TRBJ1-2; D not certain. The germline V gene encodes CDR1 MGHRA and CDR2 YSYEKL. Trimming stripped 2 bases from V and 8 bases from J, with 18 bases between. The CDR3 extends over 15 amino acids. Here the CDR3 DNA reads TGCGCCAGCAGCCAAAGTCAAACAGATGGGAGAGGCTACACCTTC. It is translated as CASSQSQTDGRGYTF.

The CDR3 sequence is CASSLFGQVNEKLFF. The DNA of the CDR3 is TGTGCCAGCAGCTTATTCGGACAGGTTAATGAAAAACTGTTTTTT. The rearrangement uses TRBV14 and TRBJ1-4; 7 bases are a match to TRBD1. The V and J ends lost 5 bases and 4 bases, in that order; junction bases with no gene match: 7. Germline V gene data show CDR1 as SGHDN and CDR2 as FVKESK. CDR3 length: 15 residues.